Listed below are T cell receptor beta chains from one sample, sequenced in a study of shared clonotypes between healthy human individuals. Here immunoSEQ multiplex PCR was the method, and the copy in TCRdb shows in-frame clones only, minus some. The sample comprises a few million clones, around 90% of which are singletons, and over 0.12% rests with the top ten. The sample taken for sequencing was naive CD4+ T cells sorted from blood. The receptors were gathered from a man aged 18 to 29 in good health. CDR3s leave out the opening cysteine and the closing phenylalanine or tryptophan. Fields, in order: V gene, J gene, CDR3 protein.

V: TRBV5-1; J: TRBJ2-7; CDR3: ASSPRDTSSYEQY
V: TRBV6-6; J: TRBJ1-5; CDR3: ASSYSGILNQPQH
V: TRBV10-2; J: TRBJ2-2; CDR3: ASRQQGPTGELF
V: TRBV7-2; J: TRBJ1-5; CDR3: ASSLGGAQKQPQH
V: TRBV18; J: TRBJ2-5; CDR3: ASSPQGETQY
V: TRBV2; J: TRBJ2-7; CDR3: ASSPYEGREQY
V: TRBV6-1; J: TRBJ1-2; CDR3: ASSFTANRGYT
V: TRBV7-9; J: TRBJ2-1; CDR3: ASSPDRQKTSGDYNEQF
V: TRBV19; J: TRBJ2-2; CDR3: ASSIVAGTGTGELF
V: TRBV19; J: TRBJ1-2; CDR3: ASSPSPGRDYGYT
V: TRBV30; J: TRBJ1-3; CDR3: AWSVKGVSLGSGNTIY
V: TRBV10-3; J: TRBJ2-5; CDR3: AISGGGETQY
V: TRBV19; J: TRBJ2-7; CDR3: ASRQGYEQY
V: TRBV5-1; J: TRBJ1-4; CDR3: ASRPPGGEKLF
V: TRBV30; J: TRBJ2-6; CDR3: AWIPKGLATGANVLT
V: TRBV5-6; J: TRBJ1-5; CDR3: ASSLGQVSNQPQH
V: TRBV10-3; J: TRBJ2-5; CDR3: AISGTSGGMEETQY
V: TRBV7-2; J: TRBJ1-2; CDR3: ASSLSPGNYGYT
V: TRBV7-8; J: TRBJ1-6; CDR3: ASSLGQGHNSPLH
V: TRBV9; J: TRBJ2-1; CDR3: ASSVTLLSAGGPNEQF
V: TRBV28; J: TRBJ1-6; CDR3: ASSQTDSQTPLH
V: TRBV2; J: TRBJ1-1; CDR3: ASRMREAEAF
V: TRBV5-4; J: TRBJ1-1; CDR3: ASSLSTGNTEAF
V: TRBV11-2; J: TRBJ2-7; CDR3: ASSLVHYEQY
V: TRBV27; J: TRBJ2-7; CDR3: ASSGGTSQIFYEQY
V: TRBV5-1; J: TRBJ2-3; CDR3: ASAGLATSTDTQY
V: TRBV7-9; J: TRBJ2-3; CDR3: ASSLLGHPTDTQY
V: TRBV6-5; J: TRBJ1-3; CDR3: ASSQQVFSGNTIY
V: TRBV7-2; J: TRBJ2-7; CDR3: ASSASGTVTYEQY